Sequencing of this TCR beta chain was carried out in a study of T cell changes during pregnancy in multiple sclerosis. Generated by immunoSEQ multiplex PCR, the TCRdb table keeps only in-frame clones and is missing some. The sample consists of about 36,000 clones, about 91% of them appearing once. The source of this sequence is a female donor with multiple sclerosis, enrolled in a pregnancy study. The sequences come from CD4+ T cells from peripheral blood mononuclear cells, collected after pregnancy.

For the CDR3, the DNA is TGTGCCAGCAGTCCCGACAGGGACTATGGCTACACCTTC. Its translation: CASSPDRDYGYTF. The chain recombines TRBV6-7 with TRBJ1-2, with TRBD1 matching 7 bases. TRBV6-7 is identified as an open reading frame with a role that is uncertain. V lost 5 bases to trimming and J lost 3 bases; unmatched junction nucleotides: 3. This CDR3 is 13 amino acids long.